The TCR beta chain described here comes from a study of early T cells in non-severe SARS-CoV-2 infection. About the research overall: The chains were unpaired, and the sequenced material was bulk RNA from unsorted whole blood.

This CDR3 has 13 residues. Germline values: CDR1 DFQATT, CDR2 SNEGSKA (reference sequence). Between the trimmed V and J ends, which lost 3 bases and 7 bases, there was a span of 12 bases. Researchers attached unique molecular identifiers to individual cDNA molecules. TCRdb re-called the 5' RACE reads with MiXCR, one entry per CDR3 protein. The top ten clones hold under 4% of a sample with 70,000 or so distinct CDR3 sequences, 3.5% to 6% of them seen once. This clonotype was recorded a few times. The chain recombines TRBV20-1 with TRBJ1-4; perhaps TRBD1 as D (5 bases). The origin of this receptor is an adult who was a healthcare worker with PCR-confirmed SARS-CoV-2 infection or an uninfected control (not recorded which). The donor label of this sample is uncertain. The sequencing here drew on whole blood, taken at baseline. CDR3: CSASGASGEKLFF. The CDR3, as DNA: TGCAGTGCTAGTGGGGCGTCCGGTGAAAAACTGTTTTTT.